This T cell receptor (beta chain) was sequenced in a study of cytomegalovirus exposure and HLA in healthy donors listed by TCRdb under 2017. Looking at the study overall: A later analysis indicated that the roughly 130 validation repertoires were generated on the platform also employed for the approximately 690 repertoires of the first cohort. The study aimed to test whether cataloging public T cell receptors could reveal signatures of past pathogen exposure. A separate validation cohort of 100 to 150 different subjects was used in addition to the roughly 720-subject first cohort. To predict cytomegalovirus infection status, the study brought together high-throughput TCR immunosequencing, statistical association of individual TCRs with disease status, and machine learning.

The donors belonged to the validation cohort of around 130 subjects, which was separate from the roughly 700-subject first cohort. Counted from cysteine to phenylalanine, this CDR3 has 14 amino acids. The kept DNA is CDR3 alone, 42 bases in frame from the first base. Reading the germline V gene gives CDR1 MNHNS and CDR2 SASEGT. V is cut back by 5 bases and J by 3 bases, with 2 bases in the junction unmatched. About this clone itself: Its specific antigen is unknown. Per-nucleotide qualities are absent, and no much larger clonotype sits a single base away.

General conclusions and limits of the study: A later analysis found that TCRs clustered in the first cohort also tended to co-occur in the 120 validation repertoires, with just under 95% of cluster scores above 0. In both the original and validation cohorts, the classifier was reported to diagnose cytomegalovirus status with high specificity and sensitivity. The validation cohort had no HLA typing available for a later analysis, so co-occurrence within that cohort was assessed over all 120 or so repertoires. The study gave a list of about 150 TCR beta chains associated with cytomegalovirus. The authors suggested that the approach could potentially be extended to other disease states and immunological phenotypes. Three of the identified cytomegalovirus-associated TCR beta chains were confirmed in vitro to be specific for cytomegalovirus antigens. While some public TCRs were present in many individuals, most TCR sequences turned up only very rarely across donors.

Library preparation employed the immunoSEQ multiplex PCR assay. Turning to the authors' computational methods: A statistical classification framework was built to diagnose cytomegalovirus status from the catalog of TCR beta chain sequences. The table comes from immuneACCESS by way of TCRdb, which keeps in-frame sequences with V and J called. Part of the clones is missing from these tables; in studies checked, under half for an unresolved V gene and the rest for unknown reasons. The V and J calls and clone size were taken over from that table, and D and trimming were inferred from the DNA. The sample table contains 200,000 to 250,000 clones; only one count was recorded for approximately 88% of them. Jointly, the top ten make up about an eighth of the sample.

Specimen: PBMCs. This chain is built from TRBV6-1 and TRBJ2-1; TRBD1 fits 9 bases in the junction. This clonotype was obtained from a woman in her 30s in good health and CMV-seropositive. The bases read TGTGCCAGCAGTAGACAGGGGGGCTACAATGAGCAGTTCTTC. Its coded protein is CASSRQGGYNEQFF.